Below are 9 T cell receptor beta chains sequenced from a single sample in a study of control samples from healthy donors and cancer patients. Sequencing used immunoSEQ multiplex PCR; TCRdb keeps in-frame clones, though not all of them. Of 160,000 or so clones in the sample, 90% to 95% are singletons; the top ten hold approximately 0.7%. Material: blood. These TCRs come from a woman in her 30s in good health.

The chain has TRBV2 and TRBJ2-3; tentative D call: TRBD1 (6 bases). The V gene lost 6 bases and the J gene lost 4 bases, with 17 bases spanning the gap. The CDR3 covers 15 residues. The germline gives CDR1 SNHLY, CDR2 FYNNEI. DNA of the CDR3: TGTGCCAGCAGCCTGCAGGGGTTGAACGCAGATACGCAGTATTTT. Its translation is CASSLQGLNADTQYF.

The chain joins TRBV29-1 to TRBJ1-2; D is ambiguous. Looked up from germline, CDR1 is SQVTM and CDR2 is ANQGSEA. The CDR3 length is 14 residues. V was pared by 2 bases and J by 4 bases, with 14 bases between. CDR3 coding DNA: TGCAGCGTTGAAAGTGGCAGTCAAGGCTATGGCTACACCTTC. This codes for CSVESGSQGYGYTF.

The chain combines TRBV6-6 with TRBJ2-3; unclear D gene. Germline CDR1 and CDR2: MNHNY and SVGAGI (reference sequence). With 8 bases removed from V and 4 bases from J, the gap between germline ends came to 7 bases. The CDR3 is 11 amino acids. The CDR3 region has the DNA TGTGCCAGCGAATCCTCAGATACGCAGTATTTT. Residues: CASESSDTQYF.

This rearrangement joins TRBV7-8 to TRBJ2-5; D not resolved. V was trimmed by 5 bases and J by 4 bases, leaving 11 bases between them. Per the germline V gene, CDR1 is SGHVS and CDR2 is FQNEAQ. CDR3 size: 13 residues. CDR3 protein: CASSAWVGETQYF. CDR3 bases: TGTGCCAGCAGCGCCTGGGTTGGAGAGACCCAGTACTTC.

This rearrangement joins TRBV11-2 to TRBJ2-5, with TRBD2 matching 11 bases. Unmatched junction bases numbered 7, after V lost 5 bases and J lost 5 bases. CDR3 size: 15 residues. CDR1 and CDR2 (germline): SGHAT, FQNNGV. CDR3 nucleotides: TGTGCCAGCAGCGATAGCGGGAGGGAGCTTGAGACCCAGTACTTC. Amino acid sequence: CASSDSGRELETQYF.

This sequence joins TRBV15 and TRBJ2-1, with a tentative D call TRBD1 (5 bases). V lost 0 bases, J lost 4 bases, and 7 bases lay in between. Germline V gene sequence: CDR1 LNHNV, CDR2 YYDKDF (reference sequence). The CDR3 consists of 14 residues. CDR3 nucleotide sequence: TGTGCCACCAGCAGAGATCCAGGGTACAATGAGCAGTTCTTC. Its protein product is CATSRDPGYNEQFF.

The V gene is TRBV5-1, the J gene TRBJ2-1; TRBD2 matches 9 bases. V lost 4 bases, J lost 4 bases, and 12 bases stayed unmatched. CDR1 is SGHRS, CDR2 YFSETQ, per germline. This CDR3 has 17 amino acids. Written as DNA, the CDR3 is TGCGCCAGCAGCCTCTCCACCATGACTAGCGGATACAATGAGCAGTTCTTC. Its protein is CASSLSTMTSGYNEQFF. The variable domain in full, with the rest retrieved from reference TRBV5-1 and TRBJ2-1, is KAGVTQTPRYLIKTRGQQVTLSCSPISGHRSVSWYQQTPGQGLQFLFEYFSETQRNKGNFPGRFSGRQFSNSRSEMNVSTLELGDSALYLCASSLSTMTSGYNEQFFGPGTRLTVL.

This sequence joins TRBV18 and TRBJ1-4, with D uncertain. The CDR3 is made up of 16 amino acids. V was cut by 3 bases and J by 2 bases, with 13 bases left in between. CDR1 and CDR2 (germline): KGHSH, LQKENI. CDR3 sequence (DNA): TGTGCCAGCTCACCTGTAAGTTCCGGGACTAATGAAAAACTGTTTTTT. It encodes CASSPVSSGTNEKLFF.

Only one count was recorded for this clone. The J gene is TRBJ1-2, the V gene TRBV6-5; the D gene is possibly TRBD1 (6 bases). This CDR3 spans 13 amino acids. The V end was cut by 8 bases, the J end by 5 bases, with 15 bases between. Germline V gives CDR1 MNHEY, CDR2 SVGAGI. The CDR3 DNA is TGTGCCAGCGGGTACGGGACACAATATGGCTACACCTTC. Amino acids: CASGYGTQYGYTF.